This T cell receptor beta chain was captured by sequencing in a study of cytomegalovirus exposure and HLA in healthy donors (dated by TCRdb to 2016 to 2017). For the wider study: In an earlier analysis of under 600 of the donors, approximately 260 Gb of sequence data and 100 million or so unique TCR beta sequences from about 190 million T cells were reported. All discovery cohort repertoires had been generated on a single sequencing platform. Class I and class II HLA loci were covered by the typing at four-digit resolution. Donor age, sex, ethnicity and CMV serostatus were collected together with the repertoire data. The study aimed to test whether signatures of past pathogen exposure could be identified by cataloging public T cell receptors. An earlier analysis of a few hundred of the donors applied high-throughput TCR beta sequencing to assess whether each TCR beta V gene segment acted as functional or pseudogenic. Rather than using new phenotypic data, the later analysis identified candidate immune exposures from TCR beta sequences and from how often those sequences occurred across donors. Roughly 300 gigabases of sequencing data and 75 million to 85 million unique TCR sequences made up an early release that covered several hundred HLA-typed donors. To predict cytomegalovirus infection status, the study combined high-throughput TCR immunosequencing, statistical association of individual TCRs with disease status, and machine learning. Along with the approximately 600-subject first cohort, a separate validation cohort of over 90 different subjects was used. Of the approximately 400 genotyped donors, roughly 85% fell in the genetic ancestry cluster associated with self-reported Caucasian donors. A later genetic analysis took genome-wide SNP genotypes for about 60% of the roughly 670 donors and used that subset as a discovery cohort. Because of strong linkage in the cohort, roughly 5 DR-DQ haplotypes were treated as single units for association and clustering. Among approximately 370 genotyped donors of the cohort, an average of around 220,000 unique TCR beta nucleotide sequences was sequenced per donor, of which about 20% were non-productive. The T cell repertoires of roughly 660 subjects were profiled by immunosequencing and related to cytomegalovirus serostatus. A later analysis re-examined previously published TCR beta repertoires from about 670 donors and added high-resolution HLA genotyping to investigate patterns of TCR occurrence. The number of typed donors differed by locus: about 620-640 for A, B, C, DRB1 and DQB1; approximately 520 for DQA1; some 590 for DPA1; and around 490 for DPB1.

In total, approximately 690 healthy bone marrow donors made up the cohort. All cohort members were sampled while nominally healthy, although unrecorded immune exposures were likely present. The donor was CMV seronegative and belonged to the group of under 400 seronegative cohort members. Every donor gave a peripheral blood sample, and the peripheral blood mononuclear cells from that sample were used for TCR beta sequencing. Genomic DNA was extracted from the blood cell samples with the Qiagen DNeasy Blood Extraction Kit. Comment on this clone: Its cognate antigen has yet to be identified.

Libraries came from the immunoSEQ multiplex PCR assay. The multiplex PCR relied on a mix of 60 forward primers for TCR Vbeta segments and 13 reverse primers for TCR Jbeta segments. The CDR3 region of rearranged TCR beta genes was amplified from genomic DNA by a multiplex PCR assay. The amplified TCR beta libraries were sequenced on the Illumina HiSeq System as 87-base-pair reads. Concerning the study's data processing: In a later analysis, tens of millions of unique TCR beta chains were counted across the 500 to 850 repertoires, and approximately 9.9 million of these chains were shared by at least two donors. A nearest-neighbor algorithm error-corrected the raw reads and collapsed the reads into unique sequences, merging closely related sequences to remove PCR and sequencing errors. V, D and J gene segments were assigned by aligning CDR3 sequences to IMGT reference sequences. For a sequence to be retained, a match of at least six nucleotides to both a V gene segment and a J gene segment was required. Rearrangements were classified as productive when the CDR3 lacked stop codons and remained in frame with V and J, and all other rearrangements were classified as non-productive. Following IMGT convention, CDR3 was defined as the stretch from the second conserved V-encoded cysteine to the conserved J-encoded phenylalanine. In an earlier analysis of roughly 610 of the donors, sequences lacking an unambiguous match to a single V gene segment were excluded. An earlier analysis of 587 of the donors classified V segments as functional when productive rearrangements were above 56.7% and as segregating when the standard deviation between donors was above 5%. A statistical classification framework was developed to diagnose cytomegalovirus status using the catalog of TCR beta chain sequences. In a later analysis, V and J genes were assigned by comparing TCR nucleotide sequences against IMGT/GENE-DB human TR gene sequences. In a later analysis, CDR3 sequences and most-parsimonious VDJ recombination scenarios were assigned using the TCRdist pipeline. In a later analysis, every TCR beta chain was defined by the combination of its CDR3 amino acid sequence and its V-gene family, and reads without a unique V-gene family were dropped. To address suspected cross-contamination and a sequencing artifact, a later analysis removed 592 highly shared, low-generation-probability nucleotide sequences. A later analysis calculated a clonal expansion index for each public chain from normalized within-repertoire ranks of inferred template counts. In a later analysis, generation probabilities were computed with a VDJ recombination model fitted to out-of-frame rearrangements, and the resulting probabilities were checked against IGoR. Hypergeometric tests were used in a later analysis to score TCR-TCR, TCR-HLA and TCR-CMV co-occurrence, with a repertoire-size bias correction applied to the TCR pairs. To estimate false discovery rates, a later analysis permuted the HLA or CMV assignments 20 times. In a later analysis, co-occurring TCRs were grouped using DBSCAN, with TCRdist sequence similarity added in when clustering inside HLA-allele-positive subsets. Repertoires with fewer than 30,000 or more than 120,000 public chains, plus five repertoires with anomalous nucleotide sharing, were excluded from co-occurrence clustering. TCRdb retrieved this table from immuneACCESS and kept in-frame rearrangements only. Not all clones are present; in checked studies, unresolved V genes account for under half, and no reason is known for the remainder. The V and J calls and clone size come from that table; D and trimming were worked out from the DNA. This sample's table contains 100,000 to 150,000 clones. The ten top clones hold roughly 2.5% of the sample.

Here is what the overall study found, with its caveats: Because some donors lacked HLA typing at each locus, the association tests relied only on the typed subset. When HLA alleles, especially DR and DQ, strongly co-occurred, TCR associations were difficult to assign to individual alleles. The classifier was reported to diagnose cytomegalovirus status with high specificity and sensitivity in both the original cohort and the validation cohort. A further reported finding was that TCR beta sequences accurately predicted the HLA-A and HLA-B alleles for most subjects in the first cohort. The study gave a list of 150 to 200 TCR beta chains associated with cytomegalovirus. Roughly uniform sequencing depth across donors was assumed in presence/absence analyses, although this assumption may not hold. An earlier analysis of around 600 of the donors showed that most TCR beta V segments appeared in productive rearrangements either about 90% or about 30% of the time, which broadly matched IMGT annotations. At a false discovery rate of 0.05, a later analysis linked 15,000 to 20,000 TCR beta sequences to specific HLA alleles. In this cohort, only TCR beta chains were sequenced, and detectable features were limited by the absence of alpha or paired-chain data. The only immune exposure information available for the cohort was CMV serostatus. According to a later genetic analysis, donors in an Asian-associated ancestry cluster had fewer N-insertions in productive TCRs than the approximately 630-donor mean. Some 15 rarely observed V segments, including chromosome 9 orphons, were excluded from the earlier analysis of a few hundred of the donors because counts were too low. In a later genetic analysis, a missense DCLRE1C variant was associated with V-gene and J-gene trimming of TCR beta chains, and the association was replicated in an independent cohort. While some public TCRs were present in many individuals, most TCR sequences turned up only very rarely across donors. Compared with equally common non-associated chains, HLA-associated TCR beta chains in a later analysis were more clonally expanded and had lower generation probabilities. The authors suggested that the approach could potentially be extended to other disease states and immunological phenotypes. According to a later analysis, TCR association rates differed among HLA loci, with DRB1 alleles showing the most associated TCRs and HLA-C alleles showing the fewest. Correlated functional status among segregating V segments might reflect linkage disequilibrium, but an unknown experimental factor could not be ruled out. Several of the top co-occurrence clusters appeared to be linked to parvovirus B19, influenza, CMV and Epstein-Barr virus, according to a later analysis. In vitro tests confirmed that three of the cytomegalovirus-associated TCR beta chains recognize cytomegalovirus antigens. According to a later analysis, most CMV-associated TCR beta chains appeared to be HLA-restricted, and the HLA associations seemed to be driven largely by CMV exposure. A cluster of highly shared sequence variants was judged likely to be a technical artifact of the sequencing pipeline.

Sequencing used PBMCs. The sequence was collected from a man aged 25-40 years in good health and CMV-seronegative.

The DNA sequence is given as TGTGCCAGCAGTTTAGGACGGACAGATGGCTACACCTTC. Its translation reads: CASSLGRTDGYTF. Rearrangement joined TRBV27 to TRBJ1-2; TRBD1 is a possible D gene, resting on 6 matching bases. Deletion took 2 bases off V and 6 bases off J, with a span of 10 bases between the germline ends. From the germline V gene (reference sequence), CDR1 is MNHEY and CDR2 is SMNVEV. The CDR3 runs 13 amino acids, cysteine and phenylalanine included. Just the 39-base CDR3 DNA is kept, in frame starting at base 1.